A single sample gave rise to the 17 T cell receptor beta chains below, sequenced in a study of shared clonotypes between healthy human individuals. Libraries were prepared by immunoSEQ multiplex PCR; TCRdb keeps only in-frame clonotypes and omits some of them. The sample holds about 960,000 clones, around 80% seen once. Sequencing used memory CD4+ T cells sorted from blood. Subset reported: CD45RA-negative fraction. The origin of the receptors is a man aged 18 to 29 in good health.

The rearrangement uses TRBV6-5 and TRBJ2-3; TRBD2 is a possible D gene (6 bases). This CDR3 contains 16 residues. The V gene lost 0 bases and the J gene lost 3 bases, with 13 bases spanning the gap. CDR1 and CDR2 from the germline V gene are MNHEY and SVGAGI. CDR3 region: CASSYSGRGLTDTQYF. In nucleotides, the CDR3 is TGTGCCAGCAGTTACTCCGGGCGGGGTCTAACAGATACGCAGTATTTT.

The genes are TRBV28 and TRBJ1-4; D not resolved. With 2 bases removed from V and 8 bases from J, the gap between germline ends came to 9 bases. In germline, CDR1 is MDHEN, CDR2 SYDVKM. This CDR3 has 13 amino acids. The CDR3 bases are TGTGCCAGCAGTTTAACAGTAATGGAAAAACTGTTTTTT. The encoded protein is CASSLTVMEKLFF.

This sequence joins TRBV28 and TRBJ1-2; D ambiguous. V dropped 1 base and J dropped 11 bases, with 8 bases sitting between them. Per germline, CDR1 MDHEN and CDR2 SYDVKM. The CDR3 runs to 11 residues. CDR3 sequence reads: CASSLFGGYTF. In DNA form, the CDR3 reads TGTGCCAGCAGTTTATTTGGAGGGTACACCTTC.

This chain connects TRBV6-1 to TRBJ2-5; TRBD2 matches at 7 bases. V was clipped by 1 base and J by 7 bases; unmatched bases: 9. This CDR3 contains 15 residues. Germline lookup yields CDR1 MNHNS and CDR2 SASEGT. Here the CDR3 DNA reads TGTGCCAGCAGTGAAGTATCGTGGGGCGGGGGGACCCAGTACTTC. Encoded protein: CASSEVSWGGGTQYF.

This rearrangement joins TRBV28 to TRBJ2-3; perhaps TRBD1 as D (8 bases). V lost 3 bases and J lost 4, with 17 bases in between. The CDR3 extends over 16 amino acids. Per germline, CDR1 MDHEN and CDR2 SYDVKM. The CDR3 protein is CASSLFGQGGPDTQYF. The CDR3 DNA sequence: TGTGCCAGCAGTTTGTTTGGACAGGGAGGGCCAGATACGCAGTATTTT. The variable domain in full, with the rest retrieved from reference TRBV28 and TRBJ2-3, is DVKVTQSSRYLVKRTGEKVFLECVQDMDHENMFWYRQDPGLGLRLIYFSYDVKMKEKGDIPEGYSVSREKKERFSLILESASTNQTSMYLCASSLFGQGGPDTQYFGPGTRLTVL.

The rearrangement uses TRBV7-9 and TRBJ2-3; 7 nucleotides agree with TRBD2. The CDR3 has 13 amino acids. V shed 0 bases and J 9 bases; nucleotides not matched to a gene: 3. CDR1 is SEHNR and CDR2 is FQNEAQ in the germline V gene (reference sequence). CDR3 DNA: TGTGCCAGCAGCTTAGCGCACGGGGGGACGCAGTATTTT. Translated: CASSLAHGGTQYF.

This chain joins TRBV6-1 and TRBJ1-2, with TRBD1 identical over 8 bases. V lost 6 bases and J lost 5; bases outside the gene matches: 8. Germline loops: CDR1 MNHNS, CDR2 SASEGT. CDR3 length: 14 residues. CDR3 nucleotides: TGTGCCAGCAGCATGGACAGGGCGGGATATGGCTACACCTTC. The encoded protein is CASSMDRAGYGYTF.

V and J are TRBV19 and TRBJ1-2; the D is unclear. Per germline, CDR1 LNHDA and CDR2 SQIVND (reference sequence). Trimming removed 6 bases from V and 7 bases from J, with 12 bases in between. The CDR3 runs 12 residues. The CDR3 is CASSQTGAGYTF. DNA of the CDR3: TGTGCCAGTAGCCAGACGGGTGCTGGCTACACCTTC.

The V call is TRBV7-3, the J call TRBJ1-5; unclear D gene. CDR1 and CDR2 from the germline V gene are SGHTA and FQGTGA. This CDR3 has 13 residues. V gave up 4 bases and J gave up 6 bases, with 10 bases separating them. The CDR3, as DNA: TGTGCCAGCAGCTCCCAGTTAGGTCAGCCCCAGCATTTT. Its translation: CASSSQLGQPQHF. The full variable domain, with the rest looked up from reference TRBV7-3 and TRBJ1-5, is GAGVSQTPSNKVTEKGKYVELRCDPISGHTALYWYRQSLGQGPEFLIYFQGTGAADDSGLPNDRFFAVRPEGSVSTLKIQRTERGDSAVYLCASSSQLGQPQHFGDGTRLSIL.

In this sample, this clone turned up a few times. Other DNA variants within this sample encode the same CDR3. V is TRBV5-6 and J is TRBJ2-4, with TRBD1 matching over 11 bases. The J segment lost 1 base and the V segment lost 4 bases, leaving 4 bases of the junction unmatched. Per germline, CDR1 SGHDT and CDR2 YYEEEE. The CDR3 contains 16 residues. CDR3 sequence: CASSSGTGGAKNIQYF. The CDR3, as DNA: TGTGCCAGCAGCAGCGGGACAGGGGGGGCCAAAAACATTCAGTACTTC.

The genes are TRBV6-4 and TRBJ1-1; TRBD1 matches 12 bases. The germline CDR1 and CDR2 sequences are MRHNA and SNTAGT. J gave up 0 bases and V 7 bases, and 12 bases lay outside the gene matches. The CDR3 consists of 18 residues. The CDR3 bases are TGTGCCAGCAACCAGAGGGGACAGGGGGCGGGATTGAACACTGAAGCTTTCTTT. Protein product: CASNQRGQGAGLNTEAFF.

As to this clone: The sample carries other DNA sequences with the same CDR3. The chain's CDR3 is CASSPGQETQYF. Written as DNA, the CDR3 is TGTGCCAGCTCACCCGGCCAGGAGACCCAGTACTTC. The chain combines TRBV18 with TRBJ2-5, with D hard to call. The CDR3 runs to 12 residues. Germline V gene data show CDR1 as KGHSH and CDR2 as LQKENI. The V and J ends lost 3 bases and 5 bases respectively, with 7 bases between them.

Comments on this clone: This specimen includes other DNA sequences encoding the same CDR3. This chain connects TRBV9 to TRBJ2-3; tentative D call: TRBD2 (5 bases). The germline V and J ends were trimmed by 0 bases and 1 base, with 9 bases remaining between them. The CDR3 length is 15 residues. Germline CDR1 reads SGDLS; CDR2 reads YYNGEE. The CDR3 region has the DNA TGTGCCAGCAGCGTAGCGGGAATTGGCACAGATACGCAGTATTTT. It specifies CASSVAGIGTDTQYF.

The V call is TRBV30, the J call TRBJ1-2, with D possibly TRBD1 on 6 matching bases. The CDR3 is made up of 13 amino acids. The V and J ends lost 3 bases and 8 bases respectively, with 16 bases between them. CDR1 is GTSNPN and CDR2 is SVGIG in the germline V gene (reference sequence). The CDR3 coding sequence is TGTGCCTGGAGCCCCGGGGGGGGGCGAGGCTACACCTTC. Translated: CAWSPGGGRGYTF.

This sequence joins TRBV11-2 and TRBJ2-7, with 8 bases that match TRBD1. This CDR3 contains 14 residues. The J segment lost 5 bases and the V segment lost 5 bases, leaving 8 bases of the junction unmatched. CDR1 SGHAT and CDR2 FQNNGV come from the germline V gene. The CDR3 sequence: CASSADRGWNEQYF. CDR3 nucleotide sequence: TGTGCCAGCAGCGCAGACAGGGGATGGAACGAGCAGTACTTC.

This clone was detected ten times or more. The V gene is TRBV6-6, the J gene TRBJ2-2; TRBD1 matches at 9 bases. This CDR3 region has 13 residues. Looked up from germline, CDR1 is MNHNY and CDR2 is SVGAGI (reference sequence). The ends lost 11 bases at V and 5 bases at J; junction bases unmatched: 6. In DNA form, the CDR3 reads TGTGCCGGGGGACAGGGTTTAACCGGGGAGCTGTTTTTT. Residues: CAGGQGLTGELFF.

This chain connects TRBV13 to TRBJ2-2; TRBD2 matches at 10 bases. CDR1 is PRHDT and CDR2 is FYEKMQ in the germline V gene (reference sequence). The CDR3 has 16 amino acids. V dropped 4 bases and J dropped 1; count of bases not matched to a gene: 3. DNA of the CDR3: TGTGCCAGCAGCTACCCTAGCGGGGGGAACACCGGGGAGCTGTTTTTT. Its protein is CASSYPSGGNTGELFF.